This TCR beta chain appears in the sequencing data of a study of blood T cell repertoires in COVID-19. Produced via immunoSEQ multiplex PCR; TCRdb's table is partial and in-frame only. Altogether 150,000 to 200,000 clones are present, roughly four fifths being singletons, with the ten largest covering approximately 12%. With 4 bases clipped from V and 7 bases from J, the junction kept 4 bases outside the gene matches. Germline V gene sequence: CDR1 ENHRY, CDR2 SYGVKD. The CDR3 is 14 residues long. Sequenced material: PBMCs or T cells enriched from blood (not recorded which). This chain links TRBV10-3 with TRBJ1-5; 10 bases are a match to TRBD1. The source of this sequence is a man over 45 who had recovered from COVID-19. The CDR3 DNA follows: TGTGCCATCAGTGTGACAGGGGGCGGGCAGCCCCAGCATTTT. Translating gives CAISVTGGGQPQHF.